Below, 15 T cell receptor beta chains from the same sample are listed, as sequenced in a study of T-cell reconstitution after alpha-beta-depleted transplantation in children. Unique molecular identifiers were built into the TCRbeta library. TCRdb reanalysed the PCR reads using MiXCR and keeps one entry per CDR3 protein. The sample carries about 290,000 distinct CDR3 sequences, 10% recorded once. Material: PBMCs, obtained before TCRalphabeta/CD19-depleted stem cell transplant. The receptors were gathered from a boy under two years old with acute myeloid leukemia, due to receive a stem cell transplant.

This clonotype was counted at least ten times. CDR3 coding DNA: TGTGCCAGCAGTTTCCCGACAGGAACGCAGTATTTT. Its protein product is CASSFPTGTQYF. The chain has TRBV27 and TRBJ2-3; D may be TRBD1 (6 bases). V lost 3 bases, J lost 9 bases, and 10 bases lay in between. The CDR3 contains 12 residues. Germline CDR1 is MNHEY and CDR2 is SMNVEV (reference sequence).

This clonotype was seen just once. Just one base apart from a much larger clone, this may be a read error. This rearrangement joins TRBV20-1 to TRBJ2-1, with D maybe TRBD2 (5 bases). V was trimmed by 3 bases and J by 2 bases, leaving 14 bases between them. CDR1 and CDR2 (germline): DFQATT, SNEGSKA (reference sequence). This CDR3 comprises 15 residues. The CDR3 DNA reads TGCAGTGCTAGTTATCGGCGGGTTACCTACAATGAGCAGTTCTTC. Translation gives CSASYRRVTYNEQFF.

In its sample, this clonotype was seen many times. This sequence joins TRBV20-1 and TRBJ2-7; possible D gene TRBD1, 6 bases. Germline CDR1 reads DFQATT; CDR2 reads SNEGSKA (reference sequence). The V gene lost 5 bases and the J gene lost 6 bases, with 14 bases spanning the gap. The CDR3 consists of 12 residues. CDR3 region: CSAPGVGGEQYF. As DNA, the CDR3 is TGCAGTGCTCCCGGAGTAGGGGGCGAGCAGTACTTC.

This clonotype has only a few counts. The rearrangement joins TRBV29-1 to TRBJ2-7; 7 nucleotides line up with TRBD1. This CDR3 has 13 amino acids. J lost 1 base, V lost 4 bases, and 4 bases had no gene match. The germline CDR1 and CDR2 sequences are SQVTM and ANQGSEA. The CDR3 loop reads CSVGDSLSYEQYF. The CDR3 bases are TGCAGCGTTGGGGACAGCCTTTCCTACGAGCAGTACTTC.

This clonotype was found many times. CDR3 residues: CASSFLTGWSYEQYF. CDR3 bases: TGCGCCAGCAGCTTTCTGACAGGGTGGTCCTACGAGCAGTACTTC. The chain couples TRBV5-1 to TRBJ2-7; 7 bases are shared with TRBD1. CDR3 size: 15 residues. The trim removed 2 bases at V and 1 base at J, leaving 6 bases unmatched. Germline-derived CDR1 and CDR2 are SGHRS and YFSETQ.

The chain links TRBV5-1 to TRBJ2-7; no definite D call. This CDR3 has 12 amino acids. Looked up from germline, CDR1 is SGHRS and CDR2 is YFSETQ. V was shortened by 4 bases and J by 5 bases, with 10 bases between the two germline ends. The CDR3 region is CASSPDRNEQYF. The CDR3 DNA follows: TGCGCCAGCAGCCCGGACCGGAACGAGCAGTACTTC.

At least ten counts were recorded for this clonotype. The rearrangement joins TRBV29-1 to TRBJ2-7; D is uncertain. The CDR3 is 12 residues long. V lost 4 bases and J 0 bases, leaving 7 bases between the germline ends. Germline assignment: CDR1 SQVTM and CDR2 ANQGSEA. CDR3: CSVVMSSYEQYF. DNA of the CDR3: TGCAGCGTTGTTATGAGCTCCTACGAGCAGTACTTC.

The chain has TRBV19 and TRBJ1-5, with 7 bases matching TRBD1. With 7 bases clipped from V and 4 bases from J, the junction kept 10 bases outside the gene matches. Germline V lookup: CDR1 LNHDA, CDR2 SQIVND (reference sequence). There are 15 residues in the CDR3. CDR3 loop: CASTLWGDRNQPQHF. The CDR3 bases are TGTGCCAGTACCCTCTGGGGGGACAGAAATCAGCCCCAGCATTTT.

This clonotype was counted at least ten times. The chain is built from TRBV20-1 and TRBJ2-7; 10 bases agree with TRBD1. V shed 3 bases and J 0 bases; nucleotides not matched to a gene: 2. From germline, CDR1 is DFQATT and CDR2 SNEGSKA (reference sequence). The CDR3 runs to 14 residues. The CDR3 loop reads CSARGQGNSYEQYF. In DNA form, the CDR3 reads TGCAGTGCTAGGGGACAGGGGAACTCCTACGAGCAGTACTTC.

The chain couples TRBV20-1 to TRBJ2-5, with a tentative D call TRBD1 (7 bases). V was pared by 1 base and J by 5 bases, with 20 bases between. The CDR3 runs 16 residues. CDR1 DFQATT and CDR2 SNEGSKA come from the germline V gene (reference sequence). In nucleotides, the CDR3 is TGCAGTGCTAGAGGGGGGGCAGGGGGAACCCGGGAGACCCAGTACTTC. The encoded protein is CSARGGAGGTRETQYF.

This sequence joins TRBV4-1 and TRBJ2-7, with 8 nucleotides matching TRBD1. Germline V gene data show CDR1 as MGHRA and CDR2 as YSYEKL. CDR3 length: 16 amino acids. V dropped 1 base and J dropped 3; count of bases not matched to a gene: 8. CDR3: CASSQVPRDRYYEQYF. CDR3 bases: TGCGCCAGCAGCCAAGTACCCCGGGACAGGTACTACGAGCAGTACTTC.

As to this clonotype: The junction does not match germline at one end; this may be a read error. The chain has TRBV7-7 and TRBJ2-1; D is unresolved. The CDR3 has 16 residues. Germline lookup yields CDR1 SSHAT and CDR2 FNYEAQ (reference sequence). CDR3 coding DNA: TGTGCTAGCAGCTTATCGGGTTTCAGCTCCTACAATGAGCAGTTCTTC. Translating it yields CASSLSGFSSYNEQFF. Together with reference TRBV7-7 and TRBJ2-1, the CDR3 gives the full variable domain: GAGVSQSPRYKVTKRGQDVTLRCDPISSHATLYWYQQALGQGPEFLTYFNYEAQPDKSGLPSDRFSAERPEGSISTLTIQRTEQRDSAMYRCASSLSGFSSYNEQFFGPGTRLTVL.

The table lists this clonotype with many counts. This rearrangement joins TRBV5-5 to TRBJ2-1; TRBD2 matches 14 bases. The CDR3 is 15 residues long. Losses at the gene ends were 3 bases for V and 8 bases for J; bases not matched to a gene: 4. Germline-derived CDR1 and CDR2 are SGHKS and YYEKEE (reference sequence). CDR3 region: CASSYGTSGSDEQFF. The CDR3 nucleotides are TGTGCCAGCAGCTACGGGACTAGCGGGAGTGATGAGCAGTTCTTC. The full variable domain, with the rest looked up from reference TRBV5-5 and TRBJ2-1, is DAGVTQSPTHLIKTRGQQVTLRCSPISGHKSVSWYQQVLGQGPQFIFQYYEKEERGRGNFPDRFSARQFPNYSSELNVNALLLGDSALYLCASSYGTSGSDEQFFGPGTRLTVL.

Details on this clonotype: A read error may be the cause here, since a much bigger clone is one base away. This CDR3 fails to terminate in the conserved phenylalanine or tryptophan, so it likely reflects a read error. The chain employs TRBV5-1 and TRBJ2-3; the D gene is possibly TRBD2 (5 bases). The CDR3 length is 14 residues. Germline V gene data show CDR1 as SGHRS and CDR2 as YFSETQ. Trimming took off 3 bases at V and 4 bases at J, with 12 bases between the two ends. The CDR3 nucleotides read TGCGCCAGCAGCTGGAGGACCCTCTCAGATACGCAGTATCTT. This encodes CASSWRTLSDTQYL.

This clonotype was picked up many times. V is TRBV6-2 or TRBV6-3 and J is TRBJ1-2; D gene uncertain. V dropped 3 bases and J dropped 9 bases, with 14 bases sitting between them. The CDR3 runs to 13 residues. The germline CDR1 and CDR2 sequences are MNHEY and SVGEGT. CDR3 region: CASSYGPPESYTF. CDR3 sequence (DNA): TGTGCCAGCAGTTATGGTCCACCGGAGAGCTACACCTTC.